This T cell receptor (beta chain) was identified in a study of blood T cell repertoires in COVID-19. Study at large: Nucleic acid was either cDNA or gDNA, and it came from T cells, B-cell-depleted T cells, or PBMCs.

The Seattle patients, enrolled during active infection, were followed longitudinally. Authors' data handling: From reference gene primer amplification, estimates of nucleated cell counts were derived. Here immunoSEQ multiplex PCR was the method, and the copy in TCRdb shows in-frame clones only, minus some. V and J calls and clone size follow that table, whereas D and trimming were derived from the DNA. The data hold roughly 150,000 clones, with over 90% observed a single time. The receptor was derived from a woman in her sixties with COVID-19, enrolled during active disease. Sequenced sample: peripheral blood.

The CDR3, as DNA: TGCGCCAGCAGCCAAGGCCAGGGGATGGGCAATCAGCCCCAGCATTTT. It codes for CASSQGQGMGNQPQHF. The chain recombines TRBV4-1 with TRBJ1-5, with a tentative D call TRBD1 (6 bases). The CDR3 sequence is 16 residues long. CDR1 MGHRA and CDR2 YSYEKL come from the germline V gene. With 1 base removed from V and 2 bases from J, the gap between germline ends came to 12 bases.